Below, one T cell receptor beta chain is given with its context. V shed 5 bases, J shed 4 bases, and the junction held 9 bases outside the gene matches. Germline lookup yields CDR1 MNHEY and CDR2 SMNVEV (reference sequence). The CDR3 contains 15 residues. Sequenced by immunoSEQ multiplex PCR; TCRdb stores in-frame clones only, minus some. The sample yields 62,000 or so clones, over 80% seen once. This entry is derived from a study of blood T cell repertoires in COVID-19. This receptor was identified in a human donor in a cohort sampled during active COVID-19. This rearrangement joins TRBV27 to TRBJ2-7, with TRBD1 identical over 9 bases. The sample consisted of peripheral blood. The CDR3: CASSQSGQGWYEQYF. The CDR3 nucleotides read TGTGCCAGCAGTCAATCCGGACAGGGGTGGTACGAGCAGTACTTC.